The 15 T cell receptor beta chains below all came from one sample that was sequenced in a study of T cell changes during pregnancy in multiple sclerosis. Only in-frame clones appear in the TCRdb table, and some are missing; sequencing was by immunoSEQ multiplex PCR. The sample lists around 97,000 clones; around 91% were seen once. This sample comprised peripheral blood, obtained after pregnancy. The source is a female donor with multiple sclerosis, enrolled in a pregnancy study.

This clone was seen only once. J is TRBJ2-7 and V is TRBV27; no definite D call. This CDR3 comprises 14 residues. The germline gives CDR1 MNHEY, CDR2 SMNVEV (reference sequence). Trimming pared 2 bases from V and 7 bases from J, leaving 15 bases between. Written as DNA, the CDR3 is TGTGCCAGCAGTTTAACGAGAGGAGTTTTAGAGCAGTACTTC. Protein sequence: CASSLTRGVLEQYF.

The gene calls are TRBV28 and TRBJ2-3, with D perhaps TRBD2 (7 bases). Germline V lookup: CDR1 MDHEN, CDR2 SYDVKM. V lost 2 bases, J lost 0 bases, and 24 bases lay in between. The CDR3 is 20 residues long. The CDR3 bases are TGTGCCAGCAGTTTACGACCGGGAGGTCAGGGGCCAGGTAGCACAGATACGCAGTATTTT. Its protein product is CASSLRPGGQGPGSTDTQYF.

This chain uses TRBV2 with TRBJ1-2; maybe TRBD1 (6 bases). Looked up from germline, CDR1 is SNHLY and CDR2 is FYNNEI. This CDR3 contains 16 residues. V gave up 1 base and J gave up 6 bases, with 18 bases separating them. In DNA, the CDR3 is TGTGCCAGCAGTGAAGGCTTGGGCAGGGGAGGGAATGGCTACACCTTC. Translation gives CASSEGLGRGGNGYTF.

The J gene is TRBJ1-5, the V gene TRBV28; maybe TRBD1 (5 bases). Germline CDR1 is MDHEN and CDR2 is SYDVKM. The V end was cut by 3 bases, the J end by 1 base, with 13 bases between. CDR3 length: 16 residues. CDR3 in DNA: TGTGCCAGCAGTTTCTGGCCAGGGAGGAGCAATCAGCCCCAGCATTTT. Its protein product is CASSFWPGRSNQPQHF. The entire variable domain, with the rest obtained from reference TRBV28 and TRBJ1-5, is as follows: DVKVTQSSRYLVKRTGEKVFLECVQDMDHENMFWYRQDPGLGLRLIYFSYDVKMKEKGDIPEGYSVSREKKERFSLILESASTNQTSMYLCASSFWPGRSNQPQHFGDGTRLSIL.

V and J are TRBV6-1 and TRBJ2-7; D is uncertain. Trimming shortened V by 6 bases and J by 1 base, and 13 bases separated the two germline ends. Germline CDR1 is MNHNS and CDR2 is SASEGT. The CDR3 covers 14 residues. The CDR3 loop reads CASSHSTPSYEQYF. Written as DNA, the CDR3 is TGTGCCAGCAGCCACTCGACACCTTCCTACGAGCAGTACTTC.

This chain joins TRBV18 and TRBJ1-1, with 7 bases fitting TRBD1. The junction had 2 bases not matched to a gene; V was cut back by 3 bases and J by 4 bases. The CDR3 has 13 residues. Germline V CDR1 and CDR2: KGHSH, LQKENI. DNA of the CDR3: TGTGCCAGCTCACCTACAGGGGCCACTGAAGCTTTCTTT. Its translation: CASSPTGATEAFF.

This chain joins TRBV7-9 and TRBJ2-1; weak D call: TRBD2 (5 bases). The CDR3 length is 15 residues. V was clipped by 2 bases and J by 6 bases, with 14 bases between them. Germline V gives CDR1 SEHNR, CDR2 FQNEAQ (reference sequence). The CDR3 loop is CASSLIGLGGNEQFF. The CDR3 region has the DNA TGTGCCAGCAGCTTAATCGGATTAGGAGGCAATGAGCAGTTCTTC.

This chain links TRBV9 with TRBJ2-3; 7 positions match TRBD1. Germline V gene sequence: CDR1 SGDLS, CDR2 YYNGEE. The CDR3 runs 18 residues. With 4 bases clipped from V and 0 bases from J, the junction kept 14 bases outside the gene matches. The CDR3 DNA sequence: TGTGCCAGCAGCCCCCAAGTGGGACAGACTTCTAGCACAGATACGCAGTATTTT. This translates into CASSPQVGQTSSTDTQYF.

This chain joins TRBV2 and TRBJ1-6, with TRBD1 identical over 8 bases. The CDR3 has 15 amino acids. V was clipped by 3 bases and J by 7 bases; unmatched bases: 5. Germline V gene data show CDR1 as SNHLY and CDR2 as FYNNEI. In DNA, the CDR3 is TGTGCCAGCAGTGAGGCCGGGACAGGCAATTCACCCCTCCACTTT. Translated: CASSEAGTGNSPLHF.

Concerning this clone itself: Compared with germline, one end of the junction differs, possibly owing to a read error. The chain links TRBV6-4 to TRBJ1-2; 8 bases fit TRBD1. In germline, CDR1 is MRHNA, CDR2 SNTAGT. The CDR3 totals 13 residues. The CDR3 DNA sequence: TGTGCCAGCAGTGTACCCCTTCATAACAGGGGGGACTTC. Translation: CASSVPLHNRGDF.

The V gene is TRBV10-1, the J gene TRBJ1-5; TRBD1 is a possible D gene (5 bases). V was clipped by 11 bases and J by 9 bases, with 32 bases between them. CDR3 size: 17 residues. CDR1 and CDR2 (germline): WNHNN, SYGVQD (reference sequence). In DNA form, the CDR3 reads TGCGCCCCTGCTAGAGGCACTTTGGGGGGATCTACTCCGCCCCAGCATTTT. It specifies CAPARGTLGGSTPPQHF.

The gene calls are TRBV15 and TRBJ1-1; no reliable D call. Germline CDR1 is LNHNV and CDR2 is YYDKDF (reference sequence). The CDR3 runs to 15 residues. V was shortened by 8 bases and J by 3 bases, with 19 bases between the two germline ends. In nucleotides, the CDR3 is TGTGCCACCCGACTTATAGACGGAGGAGACACTGAAGCTTTCTTT. Protein sequence: CATRLIDGGDTEAFF.

This clone was picked up one time. This sequence joins TRBV19 and TRBJ2-7, with TRBD2 identical over 12 bases. Germline V CDR1 and CDR2: LNHDA, SQIVND (reference sequence). This CDR3 contains 18 residues. The J segment lost 0 bases and the V segment lost 5 bases, leaving 11 bases of the junction unmatched. The CDR3 region has the DNA TGTGCCAGTAGTCTAACAAAGACTAGCGGGGGCGACTCCTACGAGCAGTACTTC. It specifies CASSLTKTSGGDSYEQYF.

The count of this clone is one. The chain employs TRBV4-2 and TRBJ2-3, with TRBD2 matching 10 bases. V trimming: 0 bases; J trimming: 8 bases; junction bases outside the gene matches: 8. The CDR3 covers 16 residues. Looked up from germline, CDR1 is LGHNA and CDR2 is YNFKEQ. The CDR3 is CASSQDRGLASLTQYF. The CDR3 nucleotides read TGTGCCAGCAGCCAAGATAGGGGACTAGCGTCCCTTACGCAGTATTTT.

The gene calls are TRBV10-1 and TRBJ2-3; tentative D call: TRBD2 (6 bases). Germline CDR1 WNHNN, CDR2 SYGVQD (reference sequence). The V and J ends lost 8 bases and 1 base respectively, with 10 bases between them. The CDR3 is 13 residues long. The CDR3 is CASRRDRTDTQYF. For the CDR3, the DNA is TGCGCCAGCCGGCGGGACCGCACAGATACGCAGTATTTT.